Listed here are 25 T cell receptor beta chains from one sample, sequenced in a study of PD-L1 blockade in urothelial cancer. Assay used: immunoSEQ multiplex PCR; TCRdb lists only in-frame clones, some missing. The sample has fewer than 45,000 clones; around four fifths are singletons. Specimen: PBMCs, collected around atezolizumab (anti-PD-L1) treatment. Every receptor here comes from a man between 60 and 70 years old with urothelial cancer.

The J gene is TRBJ2-3, the V gene TRBV5-1; 7 positions agree with TRBD2. V lost 7 bases and J lost 2; bases outside the gene matches: 4. Germline V CDR1 and CDR2: SGHRS, YFSETQ. The CDR3 is 13 residues long. In DNA form, the CDR3 reads TGCGCCAGCTGGCAGCGGGACACAGATACGCAGTATTTT. It is translated as CASWQRDTDTQYF.

J is TRBJ2-7 and V is TRBV27, with D maybe TRBD1 (6 bases). V gave up 5 bases and J gave up 2 bases, with 16 bases separating them. This CDR3 region has 15 residues. Germline V CDR1 and CDR2: MNHEY, SMNVEV (reference sequence). For the CDR3, the DNA is TGTGCCAGCAGTCCCCGGACAGTTATCGCCTACGAGCAGTACTTC. This gives the protein CASSPRTVIAYEQYF.

The chain joins TRBV6-1 to TRBJ1-2, with unresolved D. CDR1 and CDR2 from the germline V gene are MNHNS and SASEGT. This CDR3 comprises 11 residues. Trimming removed 3 bases from V and 10 bases from J, with 9 bases in between. The chain's CDR3 is CASSDRTLYTF. The DNA for the CDR3 is TGTGCCAGCAGTGACAGAACCCTCTACACCTTC.

The rearrangement joins TRBV30 to TRBJ2-2; 8 bases fit TRBD2. The germline gives CDR1 GTSNPN, CDR2 SVGIG (reference sequence). The V segment lost 2 bases and the J segment 4 bases; nucleotides outside the gene matches: 6. The CDR3 runs to 15 residues. The CDR3 is CAWSFGGRTTGELFF. The CDR3 DNA reads as TGTGCCTGGAGTTTTGGCGGGAGGACCACCGGGGAGCTGTTTTTT.

The rearrangement uses TRBV7-2 and TRBJ2-7; D is undetermined. CDR1 is SGHTA, CDR2 FQGNSA, per germline. The CDR3 contains 14 residues. Trimming cost V 1 base and J 4 bases, with 11 bases left between them. CDR3 nucleotides: TGTGCCAGCAGCTTAGAGGCGGCATTGTACGAGCAGTACTTC. Protein product: CASSLEAALYEQYF.

This clone is a singleton in its sample. The J gene is TRBJ1-2, the V gene TRBV30; the match to TRBD1 covers 9 bases. V shed 1 base and J 7 bases; nucleotides not matched to a gene: 1. This CDR3 has 12 amino acids. CDR1 and CDR2 (germline): GTSNPN, SVGIG (reference sequence). For the CDR3, the DNA is TGTGCCTGGAGTGGACAGGGGGGTGGCTACACCTTC. Residues: CAWSGQGGGYTF.

This chain links TRBV7-8 with TRBJ2-7, with 7 bases matching TRBD1. V was clipped by 1 base and J by 3 bases; unmatched bases: 3. The CDR3 totals 14 residues. Germline lookup yields CDR1 SGHVS and CDR2 FQNEAQ. CDR3 loop: CASSLGRQGYEQYF. In DNA, the CDR3 is TGTGCCAGCAGCTTAGGCCGACAGGGCTACGAGCAGTACTTC. Full variable domain (remainder filled in from reference TRBV7-8 and TRBJ2-7): GAGVSQSPRYKVAKRGQDVALRCDPISGHVSLFWYQQALGQGPEFLTYFQNEAQLDKSGLPSDRFFAERPEGSVSTLKIQRTQQEDSAVYLCASSLGRQGYEQYFGPGTRLTVT.

The genes are TRBV6-6 and TRBJ1-5; maybe TRBD1 (6 bases). V was pared by 10 bases and J by 0 bases, with 13 bases between. Germline loops: CDR1 MNHNY, CDR2 SVGAGI (reference sequence). CDR3 length: 14 residues. CDR3 protein: CATTGKGSNQPQHF. The CDR3 bases are TGTGCCACCACAGGGAAGGGTAGCAATCAGCCCCAGCATTTT.

The rearrangement links TRBV5-1 to TRBJ2-1; TRBD2 matches 9 bases. V shed 4 bases and J 7 bases; nucleotides not matched to a gene: 9. The CDR3 spans 15 residues. The germline V gene encodes CDR1 SGHRS and CDR2 YFSETQ. CDR3: CASSPNAGGGNEQFF. The CDR3, as DNA: TGCGCCAGCAGCCCGAATGCGGGAGGGGGAAATGAGCAGTTCTTC.

The chain links TRBV4-1 to TRBJ2-5; 7 bases are shared with TRBD2. The CDR3 is made up of 16 amino acids. Germline CDR1 and CDR2: MGHRA and YSYEKL. Trimming took 4 bases from V and 4 from J; bases not matched to a gene: 12. This chain's CDR3 is CASSPILAGLPETQYF. The CDR3 region has the DNA TGCGCCAGCAGCCCGATTTTAGCGGGCCTGCCAGAGACCCAGTACTTC.

This clone appeared a single time. The rearrangement links TRBV6-5 to TRBJ1-5; 7 bases map to TRBD1. Germline CDR1 is MNHEY and CDR2 is SVGAGI. The ends lost 3 bases at V and 8 bases at J; junction bases unmatched: 7. This CDR3 is 14 amino acids long. CDR3 sequence (DNA): TGTGCCAGCAGTTATTCGACAGGGTATAAGCCCCAGCATTTT. Its protein is CASSYSTGYKPQHF.

The gene calls are TRBV5-1 and TRBJ1-4, with 10 bases fitting TRBD1. The length of the CDR3 is 17 residues. V shed 4 bases, J shed 0 bases, and the junction held 6 bases outside the gene matches. The germline gives CDR1 SGHRS, CDR2 YFSETQ. The CDR3 loop reads CASSRGQGTTTNEKLFF. The CDR3 bases are TGCGCCAGCAGCAGGGGACAGGGGACTACAACTAATGAAAAACTGTTTTTT.

The table lists this clone with a count of one. The V gene is TRBV10-3, the J gene TRBJ2-1, with TRBD2 matching 10 bases. V lost 2 bases, J lost 5 bases, and 3 bases stayed unmatched. Germline V gene data show CDR1 as ENHRY and CDR2 as SYGVKD. The CDR3 consists of 15 residues. CDR3 DNA: TGTGCCATCAGTGAGCGTGGACTAGCGGACAATGAGCAGTTCTTC. It yields the protein CAISERGLADNEQFF.

The chain links TRBV2 to TRBJ1-2; D unclear. V was pared by 4 bases and J by 4 bases, with 10 bases between. CDR3 size: 13 residues. Germline assignment: CDR1 SNHLY and CDR2 FYNNEI. CDR3 coding DNA: TGTGCCAGCAGTGTCTTCCGCAGCTATGGCTACACCTTC. Amino acids: CASSVFRSYGYTF.

This chain joins TRBV19 and TRBJ1-2, with D hard to call. Trimming pared 4 bases from V and 6 bases from J, leaving 12 bases between. Germline CDR1 and CDR2: LNHDA and SQIVND (reference sequence). This CDR3 has 13 amino acids. CDR3 sequence reads: CASSRGSLDGYTF. CDR3 in DNA: TGTGCCAGTAGTAGAGGGAGTCTAGATGGCTACACCTTC.

The V and J genes are TRBV5-4 and TRBJ2-1, with D possibly TRBD1 on 5 matching bases. The germline CDR1 and CDR2 sequences are SGHNT and YYREEE (reference sequence). The CDR3 contains 16 residues. The ends were cut back, 0 bases at V and 0 bases at J, with 10 bases in the middle. CDR3 loop: CASSLGTPGSYNEQFF. CDR3 sequence (DNA): TGTGCCAGCAGCTTGGGGACACCCGGCTCCTACAATGAGCAGTTCTTC.

This clone was recorded only once. The rearrangement uses TRBV5-1 and TRBJ2-1; 8 bases line up with TRBD1. Germline V gives CDR1 SGHRS, CDR2 YFSETQ. This CDR3 is built from 16 residues. Trimming took 0 bases from V and 7 from J; bases not matched to a gene: 9. CDR3 region: CASSLEVTGVVNEQFF. The CDR3 DNA follows: TGCGCCAGCAGCTTGGAGGTGACAGGGGTTGTAAATGAGCAGTTCTTC.

The V and J genes are TRBV28 and TRBJ1-5; D perhaps matches TRBD1 (5 bases). V was trimmed by 2 bases and J by 6 bases, leaving 20 bases between them. This CDR3 contains 17 residues. Germline lookup yields CDR1 MDHEN and CDR2 SYDVKM. The CDR3 DNA reads TGTGCCAGCAGTTTAATCGGGGGACGGGGCCACGGTCAGCCCCAGCATTTT. This codes for CASSLIGGRGHGQPQHF.

V is TRBV11-3 and J is TRBJ2-3; 7 bases match TRBD2. After removal of 6 bases from V and 2 bases from J, the junction contained 5 bases not matched to a gene. The CDR3 loop spans 14 amino acids. Germline assignment: CDR1 SGHNT and CDR2 YENEEA. The CDR3 sequence: CASSRDYFTDTQYF. The CDR3 coding sequence is TGTGCCAGCAGTCGGGACTACTTCACAGATACGCAGTATTTT. Full variable domain (remainder filled in from reference TRBV11-3 and TRBJ2-3): EAGVVQSPRYKIIEKKQPVAFWCNPISGHNTLYWYLQNLGQGPELLIRYENEEAVDDSQLPKDRFSAERLKGVDSTLKIQPAELGDSAVYLCASSRDYFTDTQYFGPGTRLTVL.

The chain recombines TRBV5-1 with TRBJ2-2; TRBD2 aligns across 7 bases. The CDR3 length is 14 residues. The germline V gene has CDR1 SGHRS and CDR2 YFSETQ. V shed 6 bases, J shed 7 bases, and the junction held 9 bases outside the gene matches. CDR3 bases: TGCGCCAGCACCGAGACTAGCTCGGTCGGGGAGCTGTTTTTT. It yields the protein CASTETSSVGELFF.

CDR3 in DNA: TGTGCCAGCAGGGGACAGGGGGCCGATACCGGGGAGCTGTTTTTT. Translation gives CASRGQGADTGELFF. V usage is TRBV7-2 and J usage is TRBJ2-2; 12 bases line up with TRBD1. The CDR3 is made up of 15 amino acids. Germline lookup yields CDR1 SGHTA and CDR2 FQGNSA. The trim removed 6 bases at V and 5 bases at J, leaving 4 bases unmatched.

DNA of the CDR3: TGCGCCAGCAGCTTGGCCTGGCGGGGGGAATACGAGCAGTACTTC. Translation gives CASSLAWRGEYEQYF. This chain connects TRBV5-1 to TRBJ2-7; 8 bases align to TRBD2. V was clipped by 0 bases and J by 4 bases; unmatched bases: 6. The germline V gene has CDR1 SGHRS and CDR2 YFSETQ. This CDR3 comprises 15 residues.

The gene calls are TRBV5-1 and TRBJ1-2, with TRBD1 matching 10 bases. The CDR3 is 17 residues long. The J segment lost 6 bases and the V segment lost 0 bases, leaving 11 bases of the junction unmatched. Germline V gene lookup returns CDR1 SGHRS and CDR2 YFSETQ. The CDR3 loop reads CASSLGQGAFSVHGYTF. The CDR3 coding sequence is TGCGCCAGCAGCTTGGGACAGGGGGCGTTTTCAGTGCATGGCTACACCTTC.

The chain has TRBV6-1 and TRBJ2-3; a possible D gene is TRBD2 (6 bases). Trimming shortened V by 7 bases and J by 6 bases, and 17 bases separated the two germline ends. CDR1 is MNHNS, CDR2 SASEGT, per germline. CDR3 length: 14 residues. The CDR3 reads CASMTGSRGDTQYF. CDR3 bases: TGTGCCAGCATGACCGGGAGCCGGGGGGATACGCAGTATTTT.

This clone has just a few counts. The CDR3 DNA is TGCGCCAGCAGCCTGGGGGCAGGGGTTGGTGAGCAGTTCTTC. Translating it yields CASSLGAGVGEQFF. The chain employs TRBV5-1 and TRBJ2-1, with D possibly TRBD1 on 6 matching bases. V was shortened by 4 bases and J by 9 bases, with 17 bases between the two germline ends. The CDR3 covers 14 residues. Germline CDR1 reads SGHRS; CDR2 reads YFSETQ.